The 27 T cell receptor beta chains in this list originate from one sample, sequenced in a study of CD8+CD57+ T cells in acquired aplastic anemia. All patients picked for sequencing had shown, by flow cytometry, an expansion of CD8+CD57+ cells. The use of genomic DNA as template underpinned the TCR beta VDJ and CDR3 profiling. MiXCR was run by TCRdb on the reads, yielding one entry per CDR3 protein. The repertoire has 120,000 or so distinct CDR3 sequences, about 43% of them found once; the top ten carry under 3%. The sample consisted of sorted CD4+, CD8+, or CD8+CD57+ T cells (not recorded which) from PBMCs. Source of these receptors: a human donor with aplastic anemia.

The chain uses TRBV11-2 and TRBJ2-1, with 11 bases that match TRBD2. Trimming took 1 base from V and 2 from J; bases not matched to a gene: 4. Germline loops: CDR1 SGHAT, CDR2 FQNNGV. The CDR3 is made up of 17 amino acids. The DNA for the CDR3 is TGTGCCAGCAGCTTAGGCCTTAGCGGGAGGGCCTACAATGAGCAGTTCTTC. It translates to CASSLGLSGRAYNEQFF.

Points on this clonotype: Because the CDR3 is missing its conserved closing phenylalanine or tryptophan, this is likely a read error. The rearrangement uses TRBV6-5 and TRBJ2-7; TRBD1 is a possible D gene (7 bases). Germline V lookup: CDR1 MNHEY, CDR2 SVGAGI. Trimming took off 2 bases at V and 2 bases at J, with 16 bases between the two ends. The CDR3 contains 16 residues. The CDR3 loop reads CASSYSYSGGTYEQYL. In DNA, the CDR3 is TGTGCCAGCAGTTACAGTTACTCAGGGGGGACCTACGAGCAGTACCTC.

The table lists this clonotype with a count of one. J is TRBJ1-1 and V is TRBV19; unclear D gene. CDR3 length: 12 amino acids. V lost 7 bases and J lost 10, with 16 bases in between. Looked up from germline, CDR1 is LNHDA and CDR2 is SQIVND (reference sequence). The CDR3 bases are TGTGCCAGTAAGTTAAGCCAGATGAGAGCTTTCTTT. It yields the protein CASKLSQMRAFF.

This clonotype turned up a few times. This CDR3 reads CSVTTGEAFF. CDR3 in DNA: TGCAGCGTGACCACGGGTGAAGCTTTCTTT. The rearrangement links TRBV29-1 to TRBJ1-1, with unresolved D. Germline CDR1 is SQVTM and CDR2 is ANQGSEA. V was pared by 6 bases and J by 7 bases, with 9 bases between. This CDR3 has 10 amino acids. Full variable domain (outside the CDR3, taken from reference TRBV29-1 and TRBJ1-1): SAVISQKPSRDICQRGTSLTIQCQVDSQVTMMFWYRQQPGQSLTLIATANQGSEATYESGFVIDKFPISRPNLTFSTLTVSNMSPEDSSIYLCSVTTGEAFFGQGTRLTVV.

This clonotype has ten or more counts. The chain combines TRBV6-1 with TRBJ1-6; D remains unclear. The CDR3 length is 18 residues. Trimming stripped 5 bases from V and 0 bases from J, with 17 bases between. The germline V gene encodes CDR1 MNHNS and CDR2 SASEGT. CDR3 in amino acids: CASSPDGNQPSYNSPLHF. CDR3 in DNA: TGTGCCAGCAGTCCCGACGGGAACCAACCCTCCTATAATTCACCCCTCCACTTT.

J is TRBJ1-2 and V is TRBV7-9, with TRBD1 as a possible D gene (5 bases). V was trimmed by 5 bases and J by 4 bases, leaving 8 bases between them. Germline V gene sequence: CDR1 SEHNR, CDR2 FQNEAQ (reference sequence). This CDR3 contains 12 residues. Here the CDR3 DNA reads TGTGCCAGCAGCCGAACAGGCTATGGCTACACCTTC. It specifies CASSRTGYGYTF.

This clonotype was counted many times. The chain links TRBV9 to TRBJ2-7; no firm D call. Germline CDR1 SGDLS, CDR2 YYNGEE. V was cut by 0 bases and J by 0 bases, with 7 bases left in between. This CDR3 has 14 amino acids. CDR3 nucleotides: TGTGCCAGCAGCGTAGGAATGAGCTCCTACGAGCAGTACTTC. Translating it yields CASSVGMSSYEQYF.

This clonotype showed up many times. This chain connects TRBV6-1 to TRBJ1-2, with TRBD1 matching 9 bases. This CDR3 has 15 residues. Per germline, CDR1 MNHNS and CDR2 SASEGT. J gave up 8 bases and V 4 bases, and 11 bases lay outside the gene matches. The CDR3 sequence is CASSAPRTGVKGYTF. Here the CDR3 DNA reads TGTGCCAGCAGTGCCCCACGGACAGGGGTGAAGGGCTACACCTTC.

This clonotype was seen many times. The chain joins TRBV10-3 to TRBJ2-2, with D perhaps matching TRBD1 (5 bases). Germline-derived CDR1 and CDR2 are ENHRY and SYGVKD. The CDR3 is 15 residues long. Trimming removed 3 bases from V and 4 bases from J, with 12 bases in between. The CDR3 DNA reads as TGTGCCATCAGTGACATAGGGGCCGGCACCGGGGAGCTGTTTTTT. Protein: CAISDIGAGTGELFF.

This clonotype occurred a few times. This rearrangement joins TRBV25-1 to TRBJ2-6; TRBD2 is a possible D gene (5 bases). The CDR3 length is 15 residues. Germline V gene data show CDR1 as MGHDK and CDR2 as SYGVNS. V dropped 6 bases and J dropped 2 bases, with 11 bases sitting between them. CDR3 nucleotide sequence: TGTGCCAGCAGCCCCCAGAGGGCTGGGGCCAACGTCCTGACTTTC. Translation: CASSPQRAGANVLTF.

This clonotype has ten or more counts. The J gene is TRBJ2-7, the V gene TRBV6-1, with 10 bases lining up with TRBD2. The CDR3 contains 16 residues. V trimming: 6 bases; J trimming: 4 bases; junction bases outside the gene matches: 12. From germline, CDR1 is MNHNS and CDR2 SASEGT. In DNA form, the CDR3 reads TGTGCCAGCAGCCCGACGGGACTAGCGATCTCATACGAGCAGTACTTC. Translating gives CASSPTGLAISYEQYF.

This clonotype has just a few counts. V usage is TRBV5-4 and J usage is TRBJ1-1; D gene unclear. V gave up 3 bases and J gave up 7 bases, with 10 bases separating them. The CDR3 runs 12 residues. From germline, CDR1 is SGHNT and CDR2 YYREEE (reference sequence). CDR3 in amino acids: CASSSTQSEAFF. The DNA for the CDR3 is TGTGCCAGCAGCTCGACTCAGAGTGAAGCTTTCTTT. The entire variable domain, with the rest obtained from reference TRBV5-4 and TRBJ1-1, is as follows: ETGVTQSPTHLIKTRGQQVTLRCSSQSGHNTVSWYQQALGQGPQFIFQYYREEENGRGNFPPRFSGLQFPNYSSELNVNALELDDSALYLCASSSTQSEAFFGQGTRLTVV.

The chain couples TRBV15 to TRBJ1-1; no firm D call. The CDR3 consists of 13 residues. Germline V gene lookup returns CDR1 LNHNV and CDR2 YYDKDF (reference sequence). The V end lost 5 bases, the J end lost 3 bases, and 10 bases lay between the germline ends. For the CDR3, the DNA is TGTGCCACCAGCTCGGCCGGATACACTGAAGCTTTCTTT. Encoded protein: CATSSAGYTEAFF.

The V call is TRBV24-1, the J call TRBJ1-5; 8 nucleotides match TRBD1. The CDR3 totals 15 residues. Germline CDR1 KGHDR, CDR2 SFDVKD. V shed 7 bases, J shed 3 bases, and the junction held 7 bases outside the gene matches. CDR3 nucleotide sequence: TGTGCCACCAGCCTGTGGACAGGGATCAATCAGCCCCAGCATTTT. It codes for CATSLWTGINQPQHF.

This clonotype was observed at least ten times. This chain joins TRBV10-3 and TRBJ1-4, with TRBD1 matching 9 bases. The CDR3 has 13 amino acids. With V trimmed by 6 bases and J by 8 bases, 4 bases remained unmatched. Germline CDR1 is ENHRY and CDR2 is SYGVKD. The CDR3 DNA sequence: TGTGCCATCAGGGGGGACAGGGAGGAAAAACTGTTTTTT. It translates to CAIRGDREEKLFF.

The chain uses TRBV14 and TRBJ1-2; D call uncertain. Germline-derived CDR1 and CDR2 are SGHDN and FVKESK. The CDR3 runs 14 residues. V lost 5 bases to trimming and J lost 4 bases, with 14 bases between them. The CDR3 DNA reads TGTGCCAGCAGCGAGGGCAACTTGGGCTATGGCTACACCTTC. As protein: CASSEGNLGYGYTF. The entire variable domain, with the rest obtained from reference TRBV14 and TRBJ1-2, is as follows: EAGVTQFPSHSVIEKGQTVTLRCDPISGHDNLYWYRRVMGKEIKFLLHFVKESKQDESGMPNNRFLAERTGGTYSTLKVQPAELEDSGVYFCASSEGNLGYGYTFGSGTRLTVV.

This clonotype was detected many times. The gene calls are TRBV20-1 and TRBJ1-2, with D unclear. This CDR3 is built from 12 residues. The germline V gene encodes CDR1 DFQATT and CDR2 SNEGSKA (reference sequence). V dropped 6 bases and J dropped 6 bases, with 14 bases sitting between them. The CDR3 spells CSAPEGLNGYTF. CDR3 coding DNA: TGCAGTGCACCGGAGGGCCTCAATGGCTACACCTTC.

This clonotype has a count of ten or more. The chain uses TRBV24-1 and TRBJ2-3, with 8 bases aligning to TRBD2. The CDR3 consists of 15 residues. Losses at the gene ends were 4 bases for V and 4 bases for J; bases not matched to a gene: 6. CDR1 and CDR2 from the germline V gene are KGHDR and SFDVKD. CDR3 region: CATSESGTRADTQYF. As DNA, the CDR3 is TGTGCCACCAGTGAATCCGGGACTAGGGCAGATACGCAGTATTTT.

The chain recombines TRBV19 with TRBJ2-1, with 11 bases identical to TRBD1. Germline assignment: CDR1 LNHDA and CDR2 SQIVND (reference sequence). The CDR3 runs to 14 residues. V shed 7 bases and J 9 bases; nucleotides not matched to a gene: 8. DNA of the CDR3: TGTGCCAGTACCGGGACAGGGGGTATCGCTGAGCAGTTCTTC. Translating it yields CASTGTGGIAEQFF.

This clonotype was counted at least ten times. V and J are TRBV4-2 and TRBJ1-2; 8 bases align to TRBD1. This CDR3 is built from 14 residues. The germline CDR1 and CDR2 sequences are LGHNA and YNFKEQ. Trimming took 0 bases from V and 10 from J; bases not matched to a gene: 7. The CDR3 DNA follows: TGTGCCAGCAGCCAAGAAGGACAGGGTAGGGCCTACACCTTC. It codes for CASSQEGQGRAYTF.

This clonotype was observed a single time. V gene TRBV4-2 combines with J gene TRBJ1-5; D unclear. The CDR3 runs to 13 residues. Trimming shortened V by 5 bases and J by 5 bases, and 10 bases separated the two germline ends. Germline CDR1 reads LGHNA; CDR2 reads YNFKEQ. Here the CDR3 DNA reads TGTGCCAGCAGCGCCAGGTATGATCAGCCCCAGCATTTT. As protein: CASSARYDQPQHF.

As to this clonotype: A much bigger clone sits one base away, suggesting this may be a read error. The gene calls are TRBV20-1 and TRBJ1-2; TRBD1 matches 8 bases. This CDR3 comprises 16 residues. Trimming removed 2 bases from V and 3 bases from J; junction bases left unmatched: 11. The germline CDR1 and CDR2 sequences are DFQATT and SNEGSKA (reference sequence). The CDR3 sequence is CSARKESGTGDYGYTF. The CDR3 DNA follows: TGCAGTGCTAGAAAGGAGAGTGGGACAGGAGACTATGGCTACACCTTC.

The chain recombines TRBV3-1 with TRBJ2-3, with 11 nucleotides matching TRBD2. V lost 2 bases to trimming and J lost 9 bases; unmatched junction nucleotides: 7. The CDR3 length is 15 residues. Germline loops: CDR1 LGHDT, CDR2 YNNKEL (reference sequence). The CDR3 here is CASSQLAGGRETQYF. The DNA for the CDR3 is TGTGCCAGCAGCCAATTAGCGGGGGGGAGAGAAACGCAGTATTTT.

This clonotype was detected only a few times. The chain employs TRBV19 and TRBJ1-1; 10 bases are shared with TRBD1. The CDR3 has 15 amino acids. Germline trimming cut 7 bases from V and 4 bases from J; bases unmatched to any gene: 9. CDR1 LNHDA and CDR2 SQIVND come from the germline V gene (reference sequence). The CDR3 DNA reads TGTGCCAGTATCGATGAGAGGACAGGGGGCACTGAAGCTTTCTTT. Encoded protein: CASIDERTGGTEAFF.

The rearrangement links TRBV30 to TRBJ1-1, with 12 bases lining up with TRBD1. J gave up 4 bases and V 0 bases, and 6 bases lay outside the gene matches. Germline loops: CDR1 GTSNPN, CDR2 SVGIG (reference sequence). This CDR3 has 16 amino acids. The DNA of the CDR3 is TGTGCCTGGAGTGTACGGGACAGGGGGCGCGGCACTGAAGCTTTCTTT. This encodes CAWSVRDRGRGTEAFF.

This chain connects TRBV7-9 to TRBJ2-7, with D uncertain. The CDR3 has 17 amino acids. The ends were cut back, 5 bases at V and 2 bases at J, with 22 bases in the middle. Germline loops: CDR1 SEHNR, CDR2 FQNEAQ (reference sequence). CDR3 sequence reads: CASSQARTTLGPYEQYF. The CDR3 DNA follows: TGTGCCAGCAGCCAAGCCCGGACCACTCTGGGCCCCTACGAGCAGTACTTC.

J is TRBJ2-1 and V is TRBV5-6; D is perhaps TRBD2 (5 bases). This CDR3 has 17 amino acids. Germline CDR1 SGHDT, CDR2 YYEEEE. V was shortened by 5 bases and J by 0 bases, with 18 bases between the two germline ends. CDR3 bases: TGTGCCAGCAGACCATTCCGGGGTCCCAGCTCCTACAATGAGCAGTTCTTC. This codes for CASRPFRGPSSYNEQFF.